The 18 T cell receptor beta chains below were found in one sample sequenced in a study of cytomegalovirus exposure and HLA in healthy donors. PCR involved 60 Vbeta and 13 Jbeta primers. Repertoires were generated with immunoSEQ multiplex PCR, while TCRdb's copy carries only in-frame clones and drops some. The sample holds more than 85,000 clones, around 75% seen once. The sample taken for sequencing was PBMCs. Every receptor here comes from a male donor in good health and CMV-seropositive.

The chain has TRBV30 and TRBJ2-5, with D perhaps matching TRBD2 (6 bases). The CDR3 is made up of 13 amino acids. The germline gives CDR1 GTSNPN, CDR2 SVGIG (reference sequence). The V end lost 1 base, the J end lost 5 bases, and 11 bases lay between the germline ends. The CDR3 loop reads CAWSAGGRETQYF. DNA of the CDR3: TGTGCCTGGAGTGCCGGGGGTCGGGAGACCCAGTACTTC.

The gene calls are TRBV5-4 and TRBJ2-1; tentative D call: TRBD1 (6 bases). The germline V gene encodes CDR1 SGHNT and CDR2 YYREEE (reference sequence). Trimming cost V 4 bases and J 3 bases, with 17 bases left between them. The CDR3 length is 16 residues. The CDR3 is CASSPTQDSGYNEQFF. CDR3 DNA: TGTGCCAGCAGCCCTACCCAGGACAGCGGCTACAATGAGCAGTTCTTC.

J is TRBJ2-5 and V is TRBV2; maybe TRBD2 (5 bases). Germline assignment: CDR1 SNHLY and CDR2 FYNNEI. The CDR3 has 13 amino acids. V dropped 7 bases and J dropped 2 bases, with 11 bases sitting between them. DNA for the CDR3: TGTGCCAGCACGTACCGGGATCAAGAGACCCAGTACTTC. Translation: CASTYRDQETQYF.

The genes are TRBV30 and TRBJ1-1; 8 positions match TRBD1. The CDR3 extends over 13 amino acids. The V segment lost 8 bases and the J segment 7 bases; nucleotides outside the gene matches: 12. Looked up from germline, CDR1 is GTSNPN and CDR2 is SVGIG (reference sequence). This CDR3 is CAADLDRGCEAFF. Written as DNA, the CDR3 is TGTGCCGCCGACCTCGACAGGGGATGTGAAGCTTTCTTT. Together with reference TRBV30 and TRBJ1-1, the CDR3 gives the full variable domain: SQTIHQWPATLVQPVGSPLSLECTVEGTSNPNLYWYRQAAGRGLQLLFYSVGIGQISSEVPQNLSASRPQDRQFILSSKKLLLSDSGFYLCAADLDRGCEAFFGQGTRLTVV.

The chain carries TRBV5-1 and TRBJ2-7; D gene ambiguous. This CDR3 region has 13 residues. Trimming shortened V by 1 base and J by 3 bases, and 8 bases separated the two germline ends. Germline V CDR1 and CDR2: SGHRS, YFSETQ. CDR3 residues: CASSLRRGYEQYF. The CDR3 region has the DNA TGCGCCAGCAGCTTGAGGCGCGGCTACGAGCAGTACTTC.

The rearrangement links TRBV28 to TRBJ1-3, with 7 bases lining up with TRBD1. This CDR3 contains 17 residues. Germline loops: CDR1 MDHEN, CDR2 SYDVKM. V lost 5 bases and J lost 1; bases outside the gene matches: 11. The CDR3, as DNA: TGTGCCAGCAGTACAAAACAGGGGAGCCCTTCTGGAAACACCATATATTTT. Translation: CASSTKQGSPSGNTIYF.

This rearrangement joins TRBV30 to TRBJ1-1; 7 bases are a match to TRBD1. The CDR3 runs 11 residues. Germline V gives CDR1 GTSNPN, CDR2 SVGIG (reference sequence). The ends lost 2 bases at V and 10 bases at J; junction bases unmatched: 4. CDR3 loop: CAWSRQGRAFF. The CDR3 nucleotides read TGTGCCTGGAGTCGACAGGGTAGAGCTTTCTTT.

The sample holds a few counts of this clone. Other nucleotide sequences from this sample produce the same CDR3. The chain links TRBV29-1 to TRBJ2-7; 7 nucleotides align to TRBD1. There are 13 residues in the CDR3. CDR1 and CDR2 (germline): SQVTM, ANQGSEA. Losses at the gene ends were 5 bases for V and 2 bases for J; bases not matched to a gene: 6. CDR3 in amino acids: CSVLTGKTYEQYF. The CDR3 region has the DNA TGCAGCGTTCTGACAGGGAAAACCTACGAGCAGTACTTC.

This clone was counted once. This CDR3 reads CASSQQVQFF. The CDR3 DNA reads as TGTGCCAGCAGCCAGCAGGTGCAGTTCTTC. The rearrangement joins TRBV7-8 to TRBJ2-1; D is uncertain. Germline loops: CDR1 SGHVS, CDR2 FQNEAQ. Trimming took off 5 bases at V and 12 bases at J, with 8 bases between the two ends. The CDR3 has 10 amino acids.

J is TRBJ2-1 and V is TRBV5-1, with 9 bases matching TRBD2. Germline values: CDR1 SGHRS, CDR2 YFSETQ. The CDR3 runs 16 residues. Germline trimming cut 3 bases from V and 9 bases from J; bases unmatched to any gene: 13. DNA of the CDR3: TGCGCCAGCAGCTGGGGGCGGGGGGGCCTGGAGCCTGAGCAGTTCTTC. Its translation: CASSWGRGGLEPEQFF. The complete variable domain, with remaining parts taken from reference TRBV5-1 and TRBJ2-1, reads KAGVTQTPRYLIKTRGQQVTLSCSPISGHRSVSWYQQTPGQGLQFLFEYFSETQRNKGNFPGRFSGRQFSNSRSEMNVSTLELGDSALYLCASSWGRGGLEPEQFFGPGTRLTVL.

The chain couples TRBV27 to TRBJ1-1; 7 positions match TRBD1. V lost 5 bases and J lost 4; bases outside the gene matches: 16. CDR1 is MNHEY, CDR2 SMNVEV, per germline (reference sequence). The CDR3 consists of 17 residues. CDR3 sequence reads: CASSPGFRQGEGTEAFF. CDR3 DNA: TGTGCCAGCAGTCCGGGGTTCCGACAGGGTGAAGGCACTGAAGCTTTCTTT.

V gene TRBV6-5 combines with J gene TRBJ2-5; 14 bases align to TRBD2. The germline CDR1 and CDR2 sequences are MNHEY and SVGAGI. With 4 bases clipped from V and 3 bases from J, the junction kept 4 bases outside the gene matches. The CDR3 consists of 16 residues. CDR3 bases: TGTGCCAGCAGTTTGAGGACTAGCGGGAGGAAAGAGACCCAGTACTTC. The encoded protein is CASSLRTSGRKETQYF.

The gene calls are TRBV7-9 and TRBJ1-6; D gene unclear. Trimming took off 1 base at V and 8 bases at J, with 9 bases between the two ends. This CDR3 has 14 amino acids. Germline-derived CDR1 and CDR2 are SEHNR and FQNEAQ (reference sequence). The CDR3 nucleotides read TGTGCCAGCAGCTTAGTCATCCGGGATTCACCCCTCCACTTT. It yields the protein CASSLVIRDSPLHF.

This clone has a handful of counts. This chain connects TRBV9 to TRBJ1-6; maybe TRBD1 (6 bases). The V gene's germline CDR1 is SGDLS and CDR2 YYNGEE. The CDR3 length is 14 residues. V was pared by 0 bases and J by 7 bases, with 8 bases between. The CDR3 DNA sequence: TGTGCCAGCAGCGTAGCAGGGGAAAATTCACCCCTCCACTTT. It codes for CASSVAGENSPLHF.

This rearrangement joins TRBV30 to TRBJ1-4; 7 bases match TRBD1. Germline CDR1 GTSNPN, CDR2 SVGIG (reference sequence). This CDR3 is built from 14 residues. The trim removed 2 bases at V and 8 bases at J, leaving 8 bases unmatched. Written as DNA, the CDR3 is TGTGCCTGGAGTATAGGGGGCAGGGGGGAAAAACTGTTTTTT. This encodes CAWSIGGRGEKLFF.

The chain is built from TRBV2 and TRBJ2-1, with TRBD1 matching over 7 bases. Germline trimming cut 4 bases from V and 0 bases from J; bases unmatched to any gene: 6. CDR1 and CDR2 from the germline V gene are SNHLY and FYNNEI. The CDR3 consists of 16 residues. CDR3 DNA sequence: TGTGCCAGCAGTGTAGGGGGACAGCCCTCCTACAATGAGCAGTTCTTC. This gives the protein CASSVGGQPSYNEQFF. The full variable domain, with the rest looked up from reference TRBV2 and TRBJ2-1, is EPEVTQTPSHQVTQMGQEVILRCVPISNHLYFYWYRQILGQKVEFLVSFYNNEISEKSEIFDDQFSVERPDGSNFTLKIRSTKLEDSAMYFCASSVGGQPSYNEQFFGPGTRLTVL.

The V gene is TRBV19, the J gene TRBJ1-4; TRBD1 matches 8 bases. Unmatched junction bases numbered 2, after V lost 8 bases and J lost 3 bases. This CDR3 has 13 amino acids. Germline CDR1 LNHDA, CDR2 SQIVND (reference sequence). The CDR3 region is CASQDRANEKLFF. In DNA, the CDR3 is TGTGCCAGTCAGGACAGGGCTAATGAAAAACTGTTTTTT.

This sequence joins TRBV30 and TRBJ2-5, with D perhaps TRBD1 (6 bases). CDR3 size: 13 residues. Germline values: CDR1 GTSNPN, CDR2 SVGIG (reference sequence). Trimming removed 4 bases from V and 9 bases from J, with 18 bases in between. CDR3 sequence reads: CAWTGSRGTAQYF. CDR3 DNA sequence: TGTGCCTGGACGGGAAGCAGGGGAACGGCCCAGTACTTC.